This passage covers 31 T cell receptor beta chains from one sample sequenced in a study of PD-1 blockade in mismatch repair-deficient tumors (dated by TCRdb to the late 2010s). The library was made by the immunoSEQ multiplex PCR assay. TCRdb carries this immuneACCESS record with in-frame sequences only. Its versions omit some clonotypes, under half of them owing to an unresolved V gene in the studies checked, with the rest unexplained. This sample holds 35,000 or so clones; roughly 81% were observed only once. 3.9% of the sample comes from the top ten. The sequences come from peripheral blood, collected roughly 75 weeks after starting pembrolizumab. These receptors were taken from an adult with mismatch repair-deficient cancer.

V is TRBV27 and J is TRBJ1-1, with TRBD1 identical over 8 bases. CDR3 length: 12 residues. The germline V gene has CDR1 MNHEY and CDR2 SMNVEV (reference sequence). V shed 4 bases and J 11 bases; nucleotides not matched to a gene: 6. In DNA form, the CDR3 reads TGTGCCAGCAGTTCAGGGGGCGTCGGGGCTTTCTTT. Its protein product is CASSSGGVGAFF.

This clone was recorded only once. The CDR3 here is CASSGQGRTEAFF. The CDR3 DNA reads as TGTGCCAGCAGCGGACAGGGTAGGACTGAAGCTTTCTTT. The chain couples TRBV5-4 to TRBJ1-1; 8 bases fit TRBD1. The germline V gene encodes CDR1 SGHNT and CDR2 YYREEE (reference sequence). This CDR3 comprises 13 residues. The ends lost 4 bases at V and 5 bases at J; junction bases unmatched: 4.

This chain uses TRBV27 with TRBJ2-3, with 8 bases that match TRBD1. The length of the CDR3 is 15 residues. Germline V CDR1 and CDR2: MNHEY, SMNVEV (reference sequence). With V trimmed by 5 bases and J by 3 bases, 7 bases remained unmatched. CDR3 sequence: CASSPRTGTTDTQYF. CDR3 nucleotides: TGTGCCAGCAGTCCACGGACAGGGACAACAGATACGCAGTATTTT.

The chain combines TRBV29-1 with TRBJ1-2; D may be TRBD1 (5 bases). The length of the CDR3 is 15 residues. Germline CDR1 and CDR2: SQVTM and ANQGSEA. Trimming took 3 bases from V and 0 from J, leaving 14 bases between them. CDR3 sequence reads: CSVEGGKGTNYGYTF. The DNA of the CDR3 is TGCAGCGTTGAGGGGGGGAAAGGAACTAACTATGGCTACACCTTC.

The chain uses TRBV6-1 and TRBJ2-1, with D maybe TRBD2 (6 bases). Germline values: CDR1 MNHNS, CDR2 SASEGT. Deletions cut 8 bases from V and 1 base from J, with 15 bases between. CDR3 length: 15 amino acids. The CDR3, as DNA: TGTGCCAGCGGAAGGGACGGGGGTTCCTACAATGAGCAGTTCTTC. It is translated as CASGRDGGSYNEQFF.

V usage is TRBV2 and J usage is TRBJ2-2; the D gene is possibly TRBD2 (5 bases). Looked up from germline, CDR1 is SNHLY and CDR2 is FYNNEI. V was trimmed by 6 bases and J by 1 base, leaving 21 bases between them. This CDR3 is 18 amino acids long. The CDR3 bases are TGTGCCAGCAGGGATAGTGGTGGGCAAGAGGGGAACACCGGGGAGCTGTTTTTT. Translated: CASRDSGGQEGNTGELFF.

This clone appeared a few times. The chain is built from TRBV28 and TRBJ1-1; D is ambiguous. The V end was cut by 6 bases, the J end by 4 bases, with 18 bases between. The CDR3 contains 15 residues. Germline CDR1 is MDHEN and CDR2 is SYDVKM. For the CDR3, the DNA is TGTGCCAGCAGGCTTCCAAGTGTCGGGGTCACTGAAGCTTTCTTT. Protein: CASRLPSVGVTEAFF.

The chain is built from TRBV11-2 and TRBJ2-3, with TRBD2 matching 12 bases. CDR3 length equals 16 residues. V gave up 5 bases and J gave up 3 bases; unmatched junction bases: 6. The V gene's germline CDR1 is SGHAT and CDR2 FQNNGV. CDR3 protein: CASSQGTSGRTDTQYF. CDR3 sequence (DNA): TGTGCCAGCAGCCAAGGGACTAGCGGGCGAACAGATACGCAGTATTTT.

The chain uses TRBV7-6 and TRBJ2-7, with D tentatively TRBD2 (6 bases). The CDR3 consists of 16 residues. V gave up 2 bases and J gave up 2 bases, with 16 bases separating them. Germline V gene lookup returns CDR1 SGHVS and CDR2 FNYEAQ. For the CDR3, the DNA is TGTGCCAGCAGCTTAAGGGTGGGGGACTTCCCCTACGAGCAGTACTTC. Its protein product is CASSLRVGDFPYEQYF.

This clone was detected only once. The chain employs TRBV6-6 and TRBJ1-4; TRBD1 is a possible D gene (5 bases). Germline CDR1 and CDR2: MNHNY and SVGAGI (reference sequence). Between the trimmed V and J ends, which lost 0 bases and 12 bases, there was a span of 20 bases. The CDR3 loop spans 16 amino acids. Here the CDR3 DNA reads TGTGCCAGCAGTTACTCGGTTTGGGGACCCTTGGGCGAACTGTTTTTT. Translation: CASSYSVWGPLGELFF.

The chain couples TRBV29-1 to TRBJ1-1; TRBD1 aligns across 8 bases. The J segment lost 5 bases and the V segment lost 4 bases, leaving 9 bases of the junction unmatched. The CDR3 is 14 residues long. The V gene's germline CDR1 is SQVTM and CDR2 ANQGSEA. This CDR3 is CSVAIRGRWTEAFF. The CDR3 DNA reads as TGCAGCGTTGCCATCAGGGGGCGATGGACTGAAGCTTTCTTT.

The sample holds a few counts of this clone. The rearrangement uses TRBV27 and TRBJ2-7; possible D gene TRBD2, 6 bases. The germline CDR1 and CDR2 sequences are MNHEY and SMNVEV (reference sequence). Trimming pared 6 bases from V and 3 bases from J, leaving 12 bases between. This CDR3 contains 13 residues. CDR3 DNA: TGTGCCAGCAGCGTCGGGACTGGCTACGAGCAGTACTTC. This encodes CASSVGTGYEQYF.

This clone was counted once. The V gene is TRBV9, the J gene TRBJ2-5; D uncertain. The germline gives CDR1 SGDLS, CDR2 YYNGEE. The CDR3 contains 15 residues. V shed 4 bases and J shed 3 bases, with 16 bases lying between them. As DNA, the CDR3 is TGTGCCAGCAGCCGTTCGTCCATGGGAAAAGAGACCCAGTACTTC. Protein product: CASSRSSMGKETQYF.

V is TRBV14 and J is TRBJ2-2; TRBD1 aligns across 7 bases. Germline V gives CDR1 SGHDN, CDR2 FVKESK. The CDR3 is 14 amino acids. J gave up 3 bases and V 4 bases, and 2 bases lay outside the gene matches. The CDR3 protein is CASSPGQYTGELFF. CDR3 bases: TGTGCCAGCAGCCCGGGACAGTACACCGGGGAGCTGTTTTTT.

CDR3 DNA: TGTGCCAGCAGCTTAGTGTCGTGGGGGCCCGTGTCTGAGCAGTTCTTC. This translates into CASSLVSWGPVSEQFF. The V call is TRBV11-1, the J call TRBJ2-1; tentatively, D is TRBD1 (6 bases). V lost 1 base and J 9 bases, leaving 19 bases between the germline ends. The CDR3 spans 16 residues. The V gene's germline CDR1 is SGHAT and CDR2 FQDESV (reference sequence). Full variable domain (missing parts from reference TRBV11-1 and TRBJ2-1): EAEVAQSPRYKITEKSQAVAFWCDPISGHATLYWYRQILGQGPELLVQFQDESVVDDSQLPKDRFSAERLKGVDSTLKIQPAELGDSAMYLCASSLVSWGPVSEQFFGPGTRLTVL.

The DNA of the CDR3 is TGTGCCAGCAGCCCGTTCTTGGCCCAAGAGACCCAGTACTTC. It codes for CASSPFLAQETQYF. This sequence joins TRBV7-9 and TRBJ2-5, with D unclear. Germline CDR1 reads SEHNR; CDR2 reads FQNEAQ (reference sequence). V gave up 5 bases and J gave up 1 base, with 11 bases separating them. CDR3 length: 14 amino acids.

This chain connects TRBV7-2 to TRBJ2-3; D is unclear. The CDR3 has 15 residues. V gave up 5 bases and J gave up 0 bases, with 12 bases separating them. Germline V gives CDR1 SGHTA, CDR2 FQGNSA. CDR3 loop: CASSLLSTSTDTQYF. DNA of the CDR3: TGTGCCAGCAGCCTACTGAGCACTAGCACAGATACGCAGTATTTT. The full variable domain, rest sourced from reference TRBV7-2 and TRBJ2-3, is GAGVSQSPSNKVTEKGKDVELRCDPISGHTALYWYRQSLGQGLEFLIYFQGNSAPDKSGLPSDRFSAERTGGSVSTLTIQRTQQEDSAVYLCASSLLSTSTDTQYFGPGTRLTVL.

The chain combines TRBV28 with TRBJ1-2; TRBD1 is a possible D gene (6 bases). Trimming took off 3 bases at V and 4 bases at J, with 15 bases between the two ends. This CDR3 has 15 residues. Germline-derived CDR1 and CDR2 are MDHEN and SYDVKM. The CDR3 spells CASSFSDRRSYGYTF. CDR3 nucleotide sequence: TGTGCCAGCAGTTTCTCCGACAGGAGGTCCTATGGCTACACCTTC.

The rearrangement links TRBV2 to TRBJ1-2, with a weak D call TRBD1 (5 bases). V gave up 3 bases and J gave up 7 bases, with 12 bases separating them. In germline, CDR1 is SNHLY, CDR2 FYNNEI. The CDR3 has 13 residues. CDR3 nucleotides: TGTGCCAGCAGTGATGGCAGGGTGGGTGGCTACACCTTC. Its translation is CASSDGRVGGYTF. The full variable domain, rest sourced from reference TRBV2 and TRBJ1-2, is EPEVTQTPSHQVTQMGQEVILRCVPISNHLYFYWYRQILGQKVEFLVSFYNNEISEKSEIFDDQFSVERPDGSNFTLKIRSTKLEDSAMYFCASSDGRVGGYTFGSGTRLTVV.

This clone was detected only once. The V call is TRBV19, the J call TRBJ2-1; D possibly corresponds to TRBD1 (6 bases). The germline CDR1 and CDR2 sequences are LNHDA and SQIVND (reference sequence). CDR3 length equals 11 residues. V was cut by 6 bases and J by 9 bases, with 9 bases left in between. The CDR3 sequence is CASRGGREQFF. CDR3 bases: TGTGCCAGTAGAGGGGGTCGTGAGCAGTTCTTC.

V and J are TRBV7-2 and TRBJ2-3; possible D gene TRBD1, 5 bases. Germline V gene sequence: CDR1 SGHTA, CDR2 FQGNSA. The CDR3 runs to 15 residues. V was pared by 5 bases and J by 5 bases, with 17 bases between. CDR3 in amino acids: CASSPTPGAVDTQYF. CDR3 coding DNA: TGTGCCAGCAGCCCAACCCCTGGGGCAGTAGATACGCAGTATTTT.

V is TRBV5-6 and J is TRBJ2-7; 10 nucleotides agree with TRBD1. Germline assignment: CDR1 SGHDT and CDR2 YYEEEE. V lost 0 bases, J lost 3 bases, and 3 bases stayed unmatched. The CDR3 length is 15 residues. The CDR3 is CASSLVGQGLYEQYF. CDR3 nucleotides: TGTGCCAGCAGCTTGGTGGGACAGGGGCTCTACGAGCAGTACTTC.

The rearrangement joins TRBV19 to TRBJ1-2, with D perhaps TRBD1 (5 bases). V was shortened by 1 base and J by 4 bases, with 10 bases between the two germline ends. Germline loops: CDR1 LNHDA, CDR2 SQIVND (reference sequence). CDR3 length equals 14 residues. CDR3 in amino acids: CASSIGTSFYGYTF. CDR3 sequence (DNA): TGTGCCAGTAGTATAGGGACAAGCTTCTATGGCTACACCTTC.

The chain is built from TRBV10-3 and TRBJ1-3; tentatively, D is TRBD1 (6 bases). The germline V gene encodes CDR1 ENHRY and CDR2 SYGVKD. Trimming cost V 9 bases and J 6 bases, with 15 bases left between them. The length of the CDR3 is 13 residues. CDR3 in amino acids: CAIKQGSENTIYF. In DNA form, the CDR3 reads TGTGCCATTAAACAGGGAAGTGAAAACACCATATATTTT.

The chain is built from TRBV7-9 and TRBJ2-7; D possibly corresponds to TRBD1 (6 bases). The ends were cut back, 1 base at V and 5 bases at J, with 12 bases in the middle. The length of the CDR3 is 14 residues. Germline values: CDR1 SEHNR, CDR2 FQNEAQ (reference sequence). CDR3 loop: CASSLVGGADEQYF. For the CDR3, the DNA is TGTGCCAGCAGCTTAGTAGGGGGAGCGGACGAGCAGTACTTC.

This clone was seen once. This chain uses TRBV29-1 with TRBJ2-7; 9 nucleotides agree with TRBD1. V lost 6 bases and J lost 7; bases outside the gene matches: 10. CDR1 is SQVTM, CDR2 ANQGSEA, per germline. This CDR3 has 13 amino acids. CDR3 loop: CSVLTGGAGEQYF. The DNA for the CDR3 is TGCAGCGTCCTTACAGGGGGCGCGGGGGAGCAGTACTTC.

V is TRBV11-2 and J is TRBJ2-5; no firm D call. CDR3 length: 15 residues. CDR1 SGHAT and CDR2 FQNNGV come from the germline V gene. V shed 0 bases and J shed 0 bases, with 8 bases lying between them. CDR3 bases: TGTGCCAGCAGCTTAGAGGCCTTAAACCAAGAGACCCAGTACTTC. It codes for CASSLEALNQETQYF.

This chain links TRBV14 with TRBJ1-6; no clear D gene. The V gene lost 1 base and the J gene lost 8 bases, with 12 bases spanning the gap. Per germline, CDR1 SGHDN and CDR2 FVKESK. The CDR3 sequence is 15 residues long. The CDR3 reads CASSQVAGLDSPLHF. The CDR3 bases are TGTGCCAGCAGCCAAGTGGCTGGGTTGGATTCACCCCTCCACTTT.

The J gene is TRBJ2-1, the V gene TRBV19; 10 bases agree with TRBD1. Trimming took 4 bases from V and 2 from J; bases not matched to a gene: 8. There are 17 residues in the CDR3. CDR1 is LNHDA, CDR2 SQIVND, per germline (reference sequence). CDR3 amino acids: CASSTLWTGGAYNEQFF. The CDR3 DNA sequence: TGTGCCAGTAGTACGCTTTGGACAGGGGGAGCCTACAATGAGCAGTTCTTC.

This chain joins TRBV29-1 and TRBJ2-7; D remains unclear. V gave up 4 bases and J gave up 5 bases, with 6 bases separating them. This CDR3 is built from 10 residues. Germline loops: CDR1 SQVTM, CDR2 ANQGSEA. CDR3 nucleotides: TGCAGCGTTGCTGCGAACGAGCAGTACTTC. It yields the protein CSVAANEQYF.

The genes are TRBV7-2 and TRBJ2-7; 10 positions agree with TRBD2. J lost 7 bases, V lost 5 bases, and 14 bases had no gene match. The length of the CDR3 is 16 residues. Germline lookup yields CDR1 SGHTA and CDR2 FQGNSA. The CDR3 sequence is CASSLRTSGNGREQYF. The CDR3 DNA sequence: TGTGCCAGCAGCCTACGGACTAGCGGCAATGGGAGGGAGCAGTACTTC.